This T cell receptor beta chain was found in a study of technical replicates of blood from a handful of donors. Only in-frame clones appear in the TCRdb table, and some are missing; sequencing was by immunoSEQ multiplex PCR. The sample holds about 88,000 clones, about 93% seen once. The source is a human donor in good health. Sequencing was carried out using T cells isolated from PBMCs.

This CDR3 is CASSLTPAGGYEQYF. CDR3 bases: TGTGCCAGCTCACTTACGCCGGCAGGGGGCTACGAGCAGTACTTC. This chain joins TRBV18 and TRBJ2-7, with TRBD1 identical over 7 bases. The germline V gene encodes CDR1 KGHSH and CDR2 LQKENI. CDR3 length: 15 residues. V lost 4 bases to trimming and J lost 3 bases; unmatched junction nucleotides: 9.